One sample yielded the 15 T cell receptor beta chains listed below, sequenced in a study of T cell repertoires in cytomegalovirus infection. A single record per CDR3 protein comes from TCRdb applying MiXCR to the reads. The data hold about 680,000 distinct CDR3 sequences, with roughly 24% observed a single time. The sample consisted of CD8+ T cells from PBMCs. The source is a human donor in good health (CMV status not recorded). Some clones in this sample may be carry-over from other donors' samples.

A few counts support this clonotype. The DNA for the CDR3 is TGTGCCAGCAGTTTATCCGGGACAGGGCGAACCGGGGAGCTGTTTTTT. This gives the protein CASSLSGTGRTGELFF. The chain has TRBV28 and TRBJ2-2; TRBD1 agrees at 9 bases. This CDR3 is built from 16 residues. The V segment lost 1 base and the J segment 5 bases; nucleotides outside the gene matches: 5. Germline CDR1 reads MDHEN; CDR2 reads SYDVKM.

This clonotype was seen ten or more times. This chain uses TRBV7-2 with TRBJ2-4; D not resolved. Trimming pared 5 bases from V and 6 bases from J, leaving 17 bases between. The CDR3 is 15 residues long. The germline V gene encodes CDR1 SGHTA and CDR2 FQGNSA. This CDR3 reads CASSPGPRGGNIQYF. In DNA, the CDR3 is TGTGCCAGCAGCCCGGGCCCAAGAGGCGGAAACATTCAGTACTTC.

The gene calls are TRBV6-5 and TRBJ2-1; a possible D gene is TRBD2 (7 bases). The CDR3 is made up of 15 amino acids. Germline assignment: CDR1 MNHEY and CDR2 SVGAGI. Trimming cost V 7 bases and J 7 bases, with 20 bases left between them. CDR3: CASNRGGALGNEQFF. The CDR3 DNA is TGTGCCAGCAATCGAGGGGGGGCCTTGGGAAATGAGCAGTTCTTC.

As concerns this clonotype: This may arise from a read error, as a much more abundant clone is one base away. This chain links TRBV7-2 with TRBJ2-1, with 9 positions matching TRBD2. Germline V gene sequence: CDR1 SGHTA, CDR2 FQGNSA. CDR3 length: 15 amino acids. CDR3 protein: CANSPLGAGGYEQFF. CDR3 nucleotides: TGTGCCAACAGCCCGCTTGGAGCGGGGGGTTATGAGCAGTTCTTC.

This clonotype showed up just once. Since a much larger clone is just one base distant, this may be a read error. This sequence joins TRBV7-9 and TRBJ2-7; no reliable D call. This CDR3 spans 17 amino acids. Per germline, CDR1 SEHNR and CDR2 FQNEAQ (reference sequence). V was trimmed by 5 bases and J by 9 bases, leaving 29 bases between them. In DNA, the CDR3 is TGTGCCAGCAGCCTATCCCCGCCAAGGACCTCTGCTGCCGTGCAGTACTTC. Protein: CASSLSPPRTSAAVQYF.

This chain connects TRBV27 to TRBJ1-5; TRBD1 might be the D (6 bases). The length of the CDR3 is 14 residues. Germline V gene data show CDR1 as MNHEY and CDR2 as SMNVEV (reference sequence). Trimming took 5 bases from V and 3 from J, leaving 11 bases between them. CDR3 bases: TGTGCCAGCAGTCCCGGGGGGGCCAATCAGCCCCAGCATTTT. Its translation is CASSPGGANQPQHF.

This clonotype was counted only a few times. J is TRBJ2-7 and V is TRBV29-1; D is undetermined. The V gene's germline CDR1 is SQVTM and CDR2 ANQGSEA. Deletions cut 7 bases from V and 0 bases from J, with 10 bases between. CDR3 length: 12 amino acids. DNA of the CDR3: TGCAGCGCTACGGGCCGCTCCTACGAGCAGTACTTC. Residues: CSATGRSYEQYF.

This chain joins TRBV5-5 and TRBJ2-7, with 10 bases aligning to TRBD2. The germline gives CDR1 SGHKS, CDR2 YYEKEE (reference sequence). CDR3 size: 13 residues. With 5 bases clipped from V and 3 bases from J, the junction kept 2 bases outside the gene matches. CDR3 loop: CASRAGGRYEQYF. As DNA, the CDR3 is TGTGCCAGCAGAGCGGGGGGGCGCTACGAGCAGTACTTC.

The genes are TRBV28 and TRBJ1-1; the D is unclear. V was clipped by 3 bases and J by 4 bases, with 12 bases between them. The CDR3 is 14 residues long. The germline V gene encodes CDR1 MDHEN and CDR2 SYDVKM. CDR3 sequence reads: CASSFRGRSTEAFF. The CDR3 nucleotides read TGTGCCAGCAGTTTCCGGGGTCGAAGCACTGAAGCTTTCTTT.

This clonotype appeared many times. The rearrangement joins TRBV7-6 to TRBJ2-7; D remains ambiguous. The germline V gene has CDR1 SGHVS and CDR2 FNYEAQ. This CDR3 spans 15 amino acids. V lost 1 base and J 0 bases, leaving 10 bases between the germline ends. The CDR3 here is CASSLERTGSYEQYF. The CDR3 nucleotides read TGTGCCAGCAGCTTAGAACGTACCGGCTCCTACGAGCAGTACTTC. The variable domain in full, with the rest retrieved from reference TRBV7-6 and TRBJ2-7, is GAGVSQSPRYKVTKRGQDVALRCDPISGHVSLYWYRQALGQGPEFLTYFNYEAQQDKSGLPNDRFSAERPEGSISTLTIQRTEQRDSAMYRCASSLERTGSYEQYFGPGTRLTVT.

This sequence joins TRBV5-8 and TRBJ1-5, with 8 nucleotides matching TRBD1. V lost 4 bases to trimming and J lost 7 bases; unmatched junction nucleotides: 7. The CDR3 spans 14 residues. The germline gives CDR1 SGHTS, CDR2 YDEGEE. The CDR3 loop is CASSGQGKRQPQHF. The DNA for the CDR3 is TGTGCCAGCAGCGGACAGGGAAAGAGGCAGCCCCAGCATTTT. Full variable domain (missing parts from reference TRBV5-8 and TRBJ1-5): EAGVTQSPTHLIKTRGQQATLRCSPISGHTSVYWYQQALGLGLQFLLWYDEGEERNRGNFPPRFSGRQFPNYSSELNVNALELEDSALYLCASSGQGKRQPQHFGDGTRLSIL.

There are many counts of this clonotype. The genes are TRBV7-9 and TRBJ1-2, with D possibly matching TRBD1 (5 bases). Germline CDR1 SEHNR, CDR2 FQNEAQ (reference sequence). The CDR3 is 15 amino acids. Trimming pared 2 bases from V and 4 bases from J, leaving 14 bases between. The CDR3 DNA follows: TGTGCCAGCAGCTTACCGGGGGACGAAGGCTATGGCTACACCTTC. It codes for CASSLPGDEGYGYTF.

V gene TRBV5-1 combines with J gene TRBJ1-1; D is possibly TRBD1 (6 bases). V was shortened by 3 bases and J by 0 bases, with 15 bases between the two germline ends. This CDR3 is 16 amino acids long. CDR1 is SGHRS, CDR2 YFSETQ, per germline. As DNA, the CDR3 is TGCGCCAGCAGCTCCAAGACAGGAGGGATGAACACTGAAGCTTTCTTT. This codes for CASSSKTGGMNTEAFF.

A few counts support this clonotype. This sequence joins TRBV2 and TRBJ2-1; 11 bases fit TRBD1. The CDR3 has 17 residues. Germline CDR1 is SNHLY and CDR2 is FYNNEI. Trimming removed 8 bases from V and 1 base from J; junction bases left unmatched: 10. The CDR3 is CASGPGTGGRSYNEQFF. The CDR3 DNA reads as TGTGCCAGCGGTCCCGGGACAGGGGGTAGATCCTACAATGAGCAGTTCTTC. Using reference TRBV2 and TRBJ2-1 for the parts outside the CDR3, the full variable domain is EPEVTQTPSHQVTQMGQEVILRCVPISNHLYFYWYRQILGQKVEFLVSFYNNEISEKSEIFDDQFSVERPDGSNFTLKIRSTKLEDSAMYFCASGPGTGGRSYNEQFFGPGTRLTVL.

The J gene is TRBJ2-7, the V gene TRBV12-5; D remains unclear. Germline values: CDR1 LGHNT, CDR2 FRNRAP. The CDR3 loop spans 13 amino acids. V lost 0 bases and J lost 5, with 8 bases in between. For the CDR3, the DNA is TGTGCTAGTGGTTTGGTACCAGCCAACGAGCAGTACTTC. It is translated as CASGLVPANEQYF.